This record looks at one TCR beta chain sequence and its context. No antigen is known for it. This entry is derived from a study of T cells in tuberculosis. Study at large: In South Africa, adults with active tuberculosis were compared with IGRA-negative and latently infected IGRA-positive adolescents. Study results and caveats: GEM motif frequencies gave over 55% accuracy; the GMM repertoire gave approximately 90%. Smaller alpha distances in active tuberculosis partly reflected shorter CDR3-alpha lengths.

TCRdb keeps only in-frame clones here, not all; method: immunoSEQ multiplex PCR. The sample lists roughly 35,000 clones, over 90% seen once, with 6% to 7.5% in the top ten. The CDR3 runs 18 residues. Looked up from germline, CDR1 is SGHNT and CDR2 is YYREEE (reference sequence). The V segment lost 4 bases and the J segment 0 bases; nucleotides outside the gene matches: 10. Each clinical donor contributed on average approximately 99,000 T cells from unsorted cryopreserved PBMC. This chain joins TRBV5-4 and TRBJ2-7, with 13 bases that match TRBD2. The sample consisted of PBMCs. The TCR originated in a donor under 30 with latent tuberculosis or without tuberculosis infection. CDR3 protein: CASSPEPTSGGASYEQYF. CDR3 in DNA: TGTGCCAGCAGCCCCGAACCCACTAGCGGGGGGGCCTCCTACGAGCAGTACTTC.